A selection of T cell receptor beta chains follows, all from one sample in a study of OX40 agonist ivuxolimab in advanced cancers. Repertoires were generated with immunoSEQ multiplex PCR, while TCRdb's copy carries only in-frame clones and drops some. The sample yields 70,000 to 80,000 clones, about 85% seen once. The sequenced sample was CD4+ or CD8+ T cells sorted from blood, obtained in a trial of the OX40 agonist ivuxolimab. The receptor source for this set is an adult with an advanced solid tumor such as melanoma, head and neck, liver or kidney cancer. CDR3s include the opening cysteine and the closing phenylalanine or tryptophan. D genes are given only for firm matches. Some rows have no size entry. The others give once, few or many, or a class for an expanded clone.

TGTGCCAGCTCCCAACAGGAGTTCCAGCCCCAGCATTTT | CASSQQEFQPQHF | TRBJ1-5 | NA | NA | 13 | TRBV18
TGTGCCAGTAGTGCGGGACAGGGCGTCAATCAGCCCCAGCATTTT | CASSAGQGVNQPQHF | TRBJ1-5 | TRBD1 | NA | 15 | TRBV19
TGTGCCAGCAGCTTTGACAGGGACTATGGCTACACCTTC | CASSFDRDYGYTF | TRBJ1-2 | TRBD1 | NA | 13 | TRBV5-4
TGTGCCAGCAGTTACTCCCCGGGGGTCGGTCAAGAGACCCAGTACTTC | CASSYSPGVGQETQYF | TRBJ2-5 | NA | NA | 16 | TRBV6-6
TGTGCCAGCAGCCCGCCACAGGGTAGGAACACCGGGGAGCTGTTTTTT | CASSPPQGRNTGELFF | TRBJ2-2 | NA | NA | 16 | TRBV11-2
TGTGCCAGTAGTAGACCGGGAGTTAAAGGAGGGGAGACCCAGTACTTC | CASSRPGVKGGETQYF | TRBJ2-5 | NA | NA | 16 | TRBV19
TGTGCCAGCAGCTTAACCCCGGCTAGCGGTTCAACTCGAGAGACCCAGTACTTC | CASSLTPASGSTRETQYF | TRBJ2-5 | TRBD2 | NA | 18 | TRBV11-2
TGTGCCAGCTCACCACCCCTAGCGGGAGCAGATACGCAGTATTTT | CASSPPLAGADTQYF | TRBJ2-3 | TRBD2 | once | 15 | TRBV18
TGTGCCAGCAGTTACCAGCGGGGCTCCTACGAGCAGTACTTC | CASSYQRGSYEQYF | TRBJ2-7 | TRBD2 | NA | 14 | TRBV6-5
TGTGCCAGCAGGACAGGGGAGATAAGGACTGAAGCTTTCTTT | CASRTGEIRTEAFF | TRBJ1-1 | TRBD1 | NA | 14 | TRBV6-5
TGTGCCAGCAGCTTGTCATATAGCTCCTACAATGAGCAGTTCTTC | CASSLSYSSYNEQFF | TRBJ2-1 | NA | few | 15 | TRBV5-6
TGTGCCAGCTCCCCGTTCCCGGTTACAACTAATGAAAAACTGTTTTTT | CASSPFPVTTNEKLFF | TRBJ1-4 | NA | NA | 16 | TRBV18
TGTGCCAGCAGCCCAGGGACGTTAACTGGGGCCAACGTCCTGACTTTC | CASSPGTLTGANVLTF | TRBJ2-6 | NA | NA | 16 | TRBV7-9
TGTGCCAGCAGGTCCTTAGGGGGCTTCTATGGCTACACCTTC | CASRSLGGFYGYTF | TRBJ1-2 | TRBD1 | NA | 14 | TRBV28
TGTGCCAGCTCTGGACTAGCGGGAGGGCAGCGGATCTTC | CASSGLAGGQRIF | TRBJ2-1 | TRBD2 | NA | 13 | TRBV6-1
TGCGCCAGCAGCCCGGGGCAGGACTATGGCTACACCTTC | CASSPGQDYGYTF | TRBJ1-2 | NA | NA | 13 | TRBV5-1
TGTGCCTGGAGTTTTAGGAAACTAGCGGGGCCCAACAATGAGCAGTTCTTC | CAWSFRKLAGPNNEQFF | TRBJ2-1 | TRBD2 | NA | 17 | TRBV30
TGTGCCAGCAAGGGCAGTCGAAACACAGATACGCAGTATTTT | CASKGSRNTDTQYF | TRBJ2-3 | NA | NA | 14 | TRBV19
TGTGCCAGCAGTAAAGGGGGCAGGATCACAGATACGCAGTATTTT | CASSKGGRITDTQYF | TRBJ2-3 | TRBD1 | NA | 15 | TRBV6-5
TGTGCCAGCAGCCAAGGGGGGACTGGAAACACCATATATTTT | CASSQGGTGNTIYF | TRBJ1-3 | NA | NA | 14 | TRBV4-2
TGTGCCAGCAGCTTAGTTTCTGGCCAAGGAGCCCAGTACTTC | CASSLVSGQGAQYF | TRBJ2-5 | NA | NA | 14 | TRBV11-3
TGTGCCAGTAGTATCCCTGGCTTGTATACGCAGTATTTT | CASSIPGLYTQYF | TRBJ2-3 | NA | NA | 13 | TRBV19
TGTGCCAGCAGAGGACTAGCGGGGGCTACCAGGAACACCGGGGAGCTGTTTTTT | CASRGLAGATRNTGELFF | TRBJ2-2 | TRBD2 | NA | 18 | TRBV28
TGTGCCAGCAGCCCTACGGGACAGGGCTACGAGCAGTACTTC | CASSPTGQGYEQYF | TRBJ2-7 | TRBD1 | NA | 14 | TRBV28
TGTGCCAGCAGCCCCGAGGGCGATCAGCCCCAGCATTTT | CASSPEGDQPQHF | TRBJ1-5 | NA | NA | 13 | TRBV7-3
TGTGCCAGCAGCAAAGGTGGCAGAGCGGGGGGAAACATTCAGTACTTC | CASSKGGRAGGNIQYF | TRBJ2-4 | NA | NA | 16 | TRBV21-1
TGTGCCAGCAGCTTATGGGGTAATCAGCCCCAGCATTTT | CASSLWGNQPQHF | TRBJ1-5 | NA | NA | 13 | TRBV7-2
TGTGCCAGCAGCCAAGAGGCACTAGCTAGTTCTGTTAATGAGCAGTTCTTC | CASSQEALASSVNEQFF | TRBJ2-1 | NA | NA | 17 | TRBV4-2
TGTGCCAGTAGTATAAGGTACCCCAGCGGAGAGACCCAGTACTTC | CASSIRYPSGETQYF | TRBJ2-5 | NA | NA | 15 | TRBV19
TGTGCCAGTAGTACGACAGGGGAACAGCCCCAGCATTTT | CASSTTGEQPQHF | TRBJ1-5 | TRBD1 | NA | 13 | TRBV19
TGTGCCAGCAGACCCCTGGACAGCATGAACACTGAAGCTTTCTTT | CASRPLDSMNTEAFF | TRBJ1-1 | NA | NA | 15 | TRBV6-5
TGTGCCTGGAGTTCGTACTCAGGGCTCGAGCAGTACTTC | CAWSSYSGLEQYF | TRBJ2-7 | NA | NA | 13 | TRBV30
TGTGCCAGCAGTCAAGACAGTTACGAGCAGTACTTC | CASSQDSYEQYF | TRBJ2-7 | NA | NA | 12 | TRBV28
TGTGCCAGCAGCCCCAGGTCGGCCCGTCAGCTCTTC | CASSPRSARQLF | TRBJ2-1 | NA | NA | 12 | TRBV5-8
TGTGCCAGCAGCTGGGACAGCGTTAACACTGAAGCTTTCTTT | CASSWDSVNTEAFF | TRBJ1-1 | TRBD1 | NA | 14 | TRBV5-4
TGTGCCAGCAGCTTCCAGCCGGGACTAGAATTGGAGACCCAGTACTTC | CASSFQPGLELETQYF | TRBJ2-5 | TRBD2 | NA | 16 | TRBV9
TGTGCCAGCAGTGGGATGGGAACCACTGAAGCTTTCTTT | CASSGMGTTEAFF | TRBJ1-1 | NA | NA | 13 | TRBV25-1
TGTGCCAGCTCACCAGCTGGATGGGACCCGCAGTACTTC | CASSPAGWDPQYF | TRBJ2-7 | NA | NA | 13 | TRBV18
TGTGCTAGCAGCGACACAGGGTCGCGTACGCAGTATTTT | CASSDTGSRTQYF | TRBJ2-3 | NA | once | 13 | TRBV7-7
TGTGCCAGCAGTTCGGGGGCGGGCCACCAAGAGACCCAGTACTTC | CASSSGAGHQETQYF | TRBJ2-5 | NA | NA | 15 | TRBV28
TGTGCCAGCAGCTTAAAGACTAGCGGCACACGCTCTGGAAACACCATATATTTT | CASSLKTSGTRSGNTIYF | TRBJ1-3 | NA | few | 18 | TRBV7-3
TGTGCCGGAAACCCGGGACACCAAGCCTATGGCTACACCTTC | CAGNPGHQAYGYTF | TRBJ1-2 | NA | NA | 14 | TRBV6-6
TGTGCCAGCAGCGTCAATAGCTATGGCTACACCTTC | CASSVNSYGYTF | TRBJ1-2 | NA | NA | 12 | TRBV9
TGTGCCAGCAGCCCCGGGACAGGTGGGACCGGGGAGCTGTTTTTT | CASSPGTGGTGELFF | TRBJ2-2 | TRBD1 | NA | 15 | TRBV7-2
TGTGCCAGCAGCCGTAGCGGGAGTGTGCGAGAGACCCAGTACTTC | CASSRSGSVRETQYF | TRBJ2-5 | TRBD2 | NA | 15 | TRBV11-1
TGCGCCAGCAGTAGAGACTACGGGGAGACCCAGTACTTC | CASSRDYGETQYF | TRBJ2-5 | NA | NA | 13 | TRBV10-1
TGTGCCAGCTTTTTTCCCGGGACTTTTGAAGCTTTCTTT | CASFFPGTFEAFF | TRBJ1-1 | NA | few | 13 | TRBV6-6
TGTGCCAGCAGCTTAGCCGGGCTATCCTACGAGCAGTACTTC | CASSLAGLSYEQYF | TRBJ2-7 | NA | NA | 14 | TRBV7-8
TGCGCCAGCAGCACCACAGGGGTATCGGAAAAACTGTTTTTT | CASSTTGVSEKLFF | TRBJ1-4 | TRBD1 | NA | 14 | TRBV5-1
TGTGCCAGCTCAACCAACACTGAAGCTTTCTTT | CASSTNTEAFF | TRBJ1-1 | NA | NA | 11 | TRBV18
TGTGCCACCAGCAGAGATGTTACGGGGGGGAAGCAGTTCTTC | CATSRDVTGGKQFF | TRBJ2-1 | TRBD2 | once | 14 | TRBV15
TGCGCCAGCAGCTCGGGACAGGGGGCCGAGACCCAGTACTTC | CASSSGQGAETQYF | TRBJ2-5 | TRBD1 | NA | 14 | TRBV5-1
TGTGCCAGCAGTTTAGGGACCTTATGGTCGGGGGAGCTGTTTTTT | CASSLGTLWSGELFF | TRBJ2-2 | NA | NA | 15 | TRBV28
TGCGCCAGCAGCTTGTTCGGCGCAGTCCAAGAGACCCAGTACTTC | CASSLFGAVQETQYF | TRBJ2-5 | NA | NA | 15 | TRBV5-1